This T cell receptor (beta chain) was captured in a study of regulatory T cells in long-lasting Graves disease. General study points: Repertoires from persistent disease leaned toward TRBV28, TRBJ1-2 and TRBJ2-5.

To make TCR beta libraries, researchers used iRepertoire HTBI primers and Arm-PCR of CDR3 regions. Original handling: Sequenced samples collectively carried 55 to 80 TRBV and 14 TRBJ segments. Using its own MiXCR run on the multiplex PCR reads, TCRdb lists one record per CDR3 protein. The V and J calls come from TCRdb's annotation, not from the publication. The sample gives under 300,000 distinct CDR3 sequences, about 18% of which show up once; more than 20% is in the top ten. The time point denotes: newly diagnosed GD, antithyroid drugs for less than 3 months. Preparation of the TCR library used RNA extracted from PBMCs. With 0 bases removed from V and 1 base from J, the gap between germline ends came to 4 bases. The CDR3 runs 12 residues. CDR1 SQVTM and CDR2 ANQGSEA come from the germline V gene. Remarks on this clonotype: As yet, its antigen is unknown.

This rearrangement joins TRBV29-1 to TRBJ2-7, with D hard to call. This clonotype originated in a female donor with Graves disease. The sequencing used peripheral blood mononuclear cells (PBMCs), collected at new diagnosis, from a patient treated with antithyroid drugs. The CDR3: CSVEDFSYEQYF. The CDR3, as DNA: TGCAGCGTTGAAGACTTTTCCTACGAGCAGTACTTC.